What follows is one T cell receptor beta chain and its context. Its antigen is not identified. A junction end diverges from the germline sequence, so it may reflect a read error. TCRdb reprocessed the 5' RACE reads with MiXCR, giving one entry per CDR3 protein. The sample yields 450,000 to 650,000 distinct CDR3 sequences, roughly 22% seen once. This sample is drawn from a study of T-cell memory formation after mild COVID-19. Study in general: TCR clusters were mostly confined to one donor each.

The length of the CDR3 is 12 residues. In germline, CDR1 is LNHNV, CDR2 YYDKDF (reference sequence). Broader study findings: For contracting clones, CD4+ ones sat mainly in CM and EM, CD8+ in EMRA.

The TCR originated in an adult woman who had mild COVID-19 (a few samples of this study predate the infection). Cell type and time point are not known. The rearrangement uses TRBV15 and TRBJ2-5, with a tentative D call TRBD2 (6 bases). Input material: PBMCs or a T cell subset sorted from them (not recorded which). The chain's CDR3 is CATSRARDSPDF. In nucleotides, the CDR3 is TGTGCCACCAGCAGAGCTCGGGACTCCCCAGACTTC.